These 9 T cell receptor beta chains share one sample of origin, sequenced in a study of CXCR3-negative and CXCR3-positive naive CD8 T cells. General study findings and limits: For CXCR3-positive naive cells, TRB CDR3s were more hydrophobic than those of CXCR3-negative naive cells.

These receptors have no known antigen. The authors made the TRB cDNA libraries by 5' RACE using UMI labels. From its re-call of the 5' RACE reads, TCRdb lists each CDR3 protein once, without DNA. In total, the table holds 100,000 or so distinct CDR3 sequences. Material: naive CXCR3+ CD8+ T cells from blood. The subset was: CD45RO-CCR7+CD27+CD95- naive CD8+ T cells expressing CXCR3 (TNR3+). These receptors came from a human donor in good health. Some clones in this sample may be carry-over from other donors' samples.

This chain joins TRBV7-6 and TRBJ1-1. The germline V gene has CDR1 SGHVS and CDR2 FNYEAQ. The CDR3 spans 13 residues. CDR3 amino acids: CASSLDGESKAFF. The whole variable domain, filled in from reference TRBV7-6 and TRBJ1-1, reads GAGVSQSPRYKVTKRGQDVALRCDPISGHVSLYWYRQALGQGPEFLTYFNYEAQQDKSGLPNDRFSAERPEGSISTLTIQRTEQRDSAMYRCASSLDGESKAFFGQGTRLTVV.

The CDR3 here is CASSWEPLAGGEQFF. The chain has TRBV5-5 and TRBJ2-1; TCRdb's D gene call, TRBD2, goes unchecked for lack of DNA. The germline gives CDR1 SGHKS, CDR2 YYEKEE (reference sequence). This CDR3 spans 15 amino acids.

This rearrangement joins TRBV28 to TRBJ2-1; TCRdb selects TRBD2, and the lack of DNA leaves this call unchecked. CDR1 and CDR2 from the germline V gene are MDHEN and SYDVKM. The CDR3 is 16 residues long. The CDR3 region is CASRDPWREVYNEQFF.

The chain uses TRBV7-2 and TRBJ2-2; as DNA is missing, the TRBD1 call by TCRdb cannot be tested. CDR1 and CDR2 (germline): SGHTA, FQGNSA. CDR3 length equals 17 residues. The CDR3 protein is CASSLRRTTGNTGELFF.

The chain is built from TRBV29-1 and TRBJ1-2. Germline CDR1 reads SQVTM; CDR2 reads ANQGSEA. The CDR3 consists of 14 residues. The CDR3 sequence is CSVEDSSPVVGYTF.

The J gene is TRBJ2-1, the V gene TRBV5-4. The CDR3 totals 13 residues. The V gene's germline CDR1 is SGHNT and CDR2 YYREEE (reference sequence). CDR3: CASSLGQSNEQFF.

The rearrangement uses TRBV6-2 or TRBV6-3 and TRBJ2-1; TCRdb proposes TRBD1, but this gene call is untestable without DNA. The CDR3 totals 13 residues. CDR1 and CDR2 (germline): MNHEY, SVGEGT. The CDR3 protein is CASEGGAYNEQFF.

The V call is TRBV27, the J call TRBJ2-2; without DNA, the TCRdb call of TRBD2 cannot be checked. CDR3 length: 15 amino acids. Germline V gene sequence: CDR1 MNHEY, CDR2 SMNVEV (reference sequence). CDR3 amino acids: CATAETSGSIGELFF.

The V gene is TRBV7-8, the J gene TRBJ2-1; TCRdb names TRBD2, which stays unverified in the absence of DNA. This CDR3 region has 16 residues. Germline CDR1 SGHVS, CDR2 FQNEAQ. The CDR3 spells CASSLRADSSYNEQFF. Full variable domain (outside the CDR3, taken from reference TRBV7-8 and TRBJ2-1): GAGVSQSPRYKVAKRGQDVALRCDPISGHVSLFWYQQALGQGPEFLTYFQNEAQLDKSGLPSDRFFAERPEGSVSTLKIQRTQQEDSAVYLCASSLRADSSYNEQFFGPGTRLTVL.